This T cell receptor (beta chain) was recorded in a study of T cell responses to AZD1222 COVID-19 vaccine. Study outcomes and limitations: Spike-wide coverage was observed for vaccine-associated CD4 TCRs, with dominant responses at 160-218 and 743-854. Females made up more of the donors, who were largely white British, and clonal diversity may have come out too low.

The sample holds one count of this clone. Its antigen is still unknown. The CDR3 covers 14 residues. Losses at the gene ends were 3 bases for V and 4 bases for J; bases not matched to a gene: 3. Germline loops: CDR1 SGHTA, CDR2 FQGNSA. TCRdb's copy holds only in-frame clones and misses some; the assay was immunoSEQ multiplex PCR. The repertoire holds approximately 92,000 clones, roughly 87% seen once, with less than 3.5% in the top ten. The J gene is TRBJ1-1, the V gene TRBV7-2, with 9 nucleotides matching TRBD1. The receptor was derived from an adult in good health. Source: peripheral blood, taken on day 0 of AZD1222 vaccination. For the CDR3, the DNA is TGTGCCAGCAGCTTCCGGACAGGGGTCACTGAAGCTTTCTTT. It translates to CASSFRTGVTEAFF.